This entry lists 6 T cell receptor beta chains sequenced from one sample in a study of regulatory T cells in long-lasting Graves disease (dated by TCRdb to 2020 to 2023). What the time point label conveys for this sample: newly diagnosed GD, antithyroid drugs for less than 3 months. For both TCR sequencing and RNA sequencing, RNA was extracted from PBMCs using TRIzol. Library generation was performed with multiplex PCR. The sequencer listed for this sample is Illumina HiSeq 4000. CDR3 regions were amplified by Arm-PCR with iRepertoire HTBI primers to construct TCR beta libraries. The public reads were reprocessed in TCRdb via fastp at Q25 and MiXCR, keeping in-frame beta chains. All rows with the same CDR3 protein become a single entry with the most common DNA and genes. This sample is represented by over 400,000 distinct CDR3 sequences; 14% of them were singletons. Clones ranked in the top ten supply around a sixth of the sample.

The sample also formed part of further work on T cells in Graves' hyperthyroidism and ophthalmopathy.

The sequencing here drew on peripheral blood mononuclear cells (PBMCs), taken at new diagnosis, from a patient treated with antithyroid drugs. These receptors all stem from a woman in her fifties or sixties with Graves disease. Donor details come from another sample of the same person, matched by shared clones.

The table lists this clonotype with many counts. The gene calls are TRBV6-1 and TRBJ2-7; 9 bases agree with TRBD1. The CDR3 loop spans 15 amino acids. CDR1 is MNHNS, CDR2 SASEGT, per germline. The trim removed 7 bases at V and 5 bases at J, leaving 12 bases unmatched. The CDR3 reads CASTYYGTGFNEQYF. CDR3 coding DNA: TGTGCCAGCACCTATTACGGGACAGGGTTCAACGAGCAGTACTTC.

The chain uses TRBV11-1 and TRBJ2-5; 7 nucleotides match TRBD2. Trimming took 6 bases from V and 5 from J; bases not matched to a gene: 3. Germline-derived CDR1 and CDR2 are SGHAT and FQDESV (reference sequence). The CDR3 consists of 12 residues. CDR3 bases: TGTGCCAGCAGGAGGGAGGGGGAGACCCAGTACTTC. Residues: CASRREGETQYF.

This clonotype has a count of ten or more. CDR3 bases: TGTGCCAGCAGTTACTGGGGGGGGCAGGCTGAAGCTTTCTTT. Protein product: CASSYWGGQAEAFF. The chain combines TRBV6-2 or TRBV6-3 with TRBJ1-1; maybe TRBD1 (6 bases). CDR3 length: 14 residues. Deletions cut 1 base from V and 6 bases from J, with 12 bases between. Germline V CDR1 and CDR2: MNHEY, SVGEGT.

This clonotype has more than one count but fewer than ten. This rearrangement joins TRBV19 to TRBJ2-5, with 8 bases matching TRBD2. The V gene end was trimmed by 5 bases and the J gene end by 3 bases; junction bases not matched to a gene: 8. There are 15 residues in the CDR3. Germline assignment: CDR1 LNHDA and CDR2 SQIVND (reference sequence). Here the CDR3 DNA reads TGTGCCAGTAGTGATAGCGGGGCGGTCAAAGAGACCCAGTACTTC. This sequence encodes CASSDSGAVKETQYF.

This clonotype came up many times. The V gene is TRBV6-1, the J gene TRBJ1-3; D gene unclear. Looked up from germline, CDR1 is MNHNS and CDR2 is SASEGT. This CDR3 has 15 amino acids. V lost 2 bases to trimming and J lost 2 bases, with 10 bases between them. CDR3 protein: CASSENSGTGNTIYF. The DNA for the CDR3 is TGTGCCAGCAGTGAAAACTCGGGGACTGGAAACACCATATATTTT.

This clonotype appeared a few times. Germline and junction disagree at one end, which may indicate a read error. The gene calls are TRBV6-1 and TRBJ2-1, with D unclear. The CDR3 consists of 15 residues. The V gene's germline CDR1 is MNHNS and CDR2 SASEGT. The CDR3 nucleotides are TGTGCCAGCAGTGCCCAGCCAGTCTCCGACAATGAGCAGTTCTTC. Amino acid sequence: CASSAQPVSDNEQFF.